The TCR beta chain described here comes from a study of blood T cell repertoires in COVID-19. Study background: The United States, Italy and Spain provided the acute and convalescent COVID-19 samples.

The protocol was immunoSEQ multiplex PCR, while the TCRdb copy is restricted to in-frame clones and leaves out a portion. The sample lists 100,000 to 150,000 clones; approximately 80% were seen once. This CDR3 contains 13 residues. Trimming cost V 1 base and J 5 bases, with 7 bases left between them. Germline V CDR1 and CDR2: SGHKS, YYEKEE (reference sequence). The J gene is TRBJ1-5, the V gene TRBV5-5; D is possibly TRBD1 (5 bases). Input material: peripheral blood. This receptor was taken from a woman between 50 and 59 years old with acute or convalescent COVID-19. The DNA of the CDR3 is TGTGCCAGCAGCTTGTGGGGGGATCAGCCCCAGCATTTT. It encodes CASSLWGDQPQHF.